Below are 27 T cell receptor beta chains sequenced from a single sample in a study of human T cells and chemical hapten exposure. TCRdb recomputed calls from the RACE reads with MiXCR, one row per CDR3 protein. The sample includes more than 75,000 distinct CDR3 sequences, roughly 10% of them seen just once. Time point reported: patch test 2, 6 weeks after DPC sensitization. Treatment: therapeutic diphenylcyclopropenone sensitization with weekly scalp DPC. The material sequenced was whole blood, taken in connection with sensitization to the hapten diphenylcyclopropenone (DPC). Source of these receptors: a woman in her thirties with alopecia areata. Some clones in this sample may be carry-over from other donors' samples.

This clonotype was recorded at least ten times. This rearrangement joins TRBV10-3 to TRBJ2-1; D may correspond to TRBD1 or TRBD2 (5 bases each). The germline V gene has CDR1 ENHRY and CDR2 SYGVKD. The CDR3 has 13 amino acids. V lost 8 bases, J lost 4 bases, and 12 bases lay in between. The CDR3 loop reads CAIGAREYNEQFF. CDR3 sequence (DNA): TGTGCCATCGGGGCCAGGGAGTACAATGAGCAGTTCTTC.

V gene TRBV20-1 combines with J gene TRBJ2-3; 7 nucleotides align to TRBD1. V lost 3 bases, J lost 0 bases, and 3 bases stayed unmatched. The CDR3 has 14 residues. Germline V gene sequence: CDR1 DFQATT, CDR2 SNEGSKA (reference sequence). Here the CDR3 reads CSASRDSSTDTQYF. The CDR3 DNA is TGCAGTGCTAGCCGGGACAGTAGCACAGATACGCAGTATTTT.

This clonotype was observed at least ten times. The rearrangement links TRBV6-5 to TRBJ1-5, with D tentatively TRBD1 (5 bases). The V and J ends lost 8 bases and 2 bases respectively, with 10 bases between them. Per germline, CDR1 MNHEY and CDR2 SVGAGI. This CDR3 comprises 13 residues. The CDR3 region is CASGAVRNQPQHF. The CDR3 DNA reads as TGTGCCAGCGGGGCAGTCCGCAATCAGCCCCAGCATTTT.

This clonotype has ten or more counts. The J gene is TRBJ1-1, the V gene TRBV7-6, with 10 bases identical to TRBD1. Per germline, CDR1 SGHVS and CDR2 FNYEAQ. CDR3 length: 14 residues. The J segment lost 5 bases and the V segment lost 5 bases, leaving 5 bases of the junction unmatched. CDR3 residues: CASSPQDRGTEAFF. CDR3 nucleotide sequence: TGTGCCAGCAGCCCCCAGGACAGGGGGACTGAAGCTTTCTTT.

The J gene is TRBJ2-3, the V gene TRBV28; D unclear. The length of the CDR3 is 13 residues. In germline, CDR1 is MDHEN, CDR2 SYDVKM. Trimming left V 8 bases short and J 2 bases short, with 11 bases between. The CDR3, as DNA: TGTGCCAGCGACTCAAGCCTCACAGATACGCAGTATTTT. It yields the protein CASDSSLTDTQYF. The full variable domain, in which reference TRBV28 and TRBJ2-3 provide the parts outside the CDR3, is DVKVTQSSRYLVKRTGEKVFLECVQDMDHENMFWYRQDPGLGLRLIYFSYDVKMKEKGDIPEGYSVSREKKERFSLILESASTNQTSMYLCASDSSLTDTQYFGPGTRLTVL.

The sample holds a few counts of this clonotype. This chain joins TRBV20-1 and TRBJ1-5; no clear D. Per germline, CDR1 DFQATT and CDR2 SNEGSKA (reference sequence). The V end lost 4 bases, the J end lost 0 bases, and 7 bases lay between the germline ends. The length of the CDR3 is 13 residues. The CDR3 spells CSAIYDSNQPQHF. In DNA, the CDR3 is TGCAGTGCTATATATGATAGCAATCAGCCCCAGCATTTT.

This clonotype was counted a few times. The J gene is TRBJ2-1, the V gene TRBV7-9; 8 nucleotides match TRBD2. Trimming cost V 1 base and J 7 bases; bases outside gene matches: 12. Germline CDR1 is SEHNR and CDR2 is FQNEAQ (reference sequence). This CDR3 has 17 amino acids. CDR3 protein: CASSLGDGSGEWNEQFF. DNA for the CDR3: TGTGCCAGCAGCTTAGGAGATGGTAGCGGGGAGTGGAATGAGCAGTTCTTC.

The V gene is TRBV28, the J gene TRBJ2-1, with D maybe TRBD1 (5 bases). The CDR3 runs to 12 residues. V lost 6 bases, J lost 6 bases, and 9 bases lay in between. Germline V gives CDR1 MDHEN, CDR2 SYDVKM. In nucleotides, the CDR3 is TGTGCCAGCAGCAACAGGTTCAATGAGCAGTTCTTC. This gives the protein CASSNRFNEQFF.

This clonotype occurred many times. The rearrangement joins TRBV28 to TRBJ1-3; D gene uncertain. Germline assignment: CDR1 MDHEN and CDR2 SYDVKM. Trimming shortened V by 2 bases and J by 0 bases, and 11 bases separated the two germline ends. The CDR3 has 16 amino acids. The CDR3 is CASSLGRPSSGNTIYF. DNA for the CDR3: TGTGCCAGCAGTTTAGGACGTCCGAGCTCTGGAAACACCATATATTTT.

This chain uses TRBV28 with TRBJ2-2, with D perhaps matching TRBD1 (5 bases). CDR1 is MDHEN and CDR2 is SYDVKM in the germline V gene. Trimming took off 4 bases at V and 4 bases at J, with 13 bases between the two ends. This CDR3 is built from 15 residues. The CDR3 region has the DNA TGTGCCAGCAGTTGGGCCAGGGCAGGCACCGGGGAGCTGTTTTTT. This encodes CASSWARAGTGELFF.

This clonotype has just a few counts. This sequence joins TRBV20-1 and TRBJ2-1, with 7 bases lining up with TRBD2. This CDR3 is built from 16 residues. V trimming: 2 bases; J trimming: 4 bases; junction bases outside the gene matches: 11. The germline gives CDR1 DFQATT, CDR2 SNEGSKA (reference sequence). The CDR3 loop reads CSARRQSGGVYNEQFF. The CDR3, as DNA: TGCAGTGCTAGACGGCAAAGTGGGGGGGTATACAATGAGCAGTTCTTC.

This chain uses TRBV7-2 with TRBJ1-1; a weak D match, TRBD1 (5 bases). CDR3 length: 13 amino acids. The germline V gene has CDR1 SGHTA and CDR2 FQGNSA. Trimming removed 5 bases at V and 7 bases at J, with 14 bases between. The CDR3: CASSPPGDREAFF. DNA of the CDR3: TGTGCCAGCAGCCCACCGGGGGATCGTGAAGCTTTCTTT.

This clonotype was seen ten or more times. The V and J genes are TRBV7-2 and TRBJ1-6, with 9 positions matching TRBD1. Germline-derived CDR1 and CDR2 are SGHTA and FQGNSA. The CDR3 totals 13 residues. J lost 7 bases, V lost 8 bases, and 3 bases had no gene match. The CDR3, as DNA: TGTGCCAGCGCGGACAGGGGAAATTCACCCCTCCACTTT. Protein: CASADRGNSPLHF.

The sample holds a few counts of this clonotype. The V and J genes are TRBV14 and TRBJ1-1; D not resolved. The V end lost 6 bases, the J end lost 11 bases, and 19 bases lay between the germline ends. The CDR3 is made up of 13 amino acids. Germline CDR1 is SGHDN and CDR2 is FVKESK. CDR3 nucleotides: TGTGCCAGCAGTCCTGTGGGTCACATGGTGGCTTTCTTT. The encoded protein is CASSPVGHMVAFF.

This clonotype was seen ten or more times. The rearrangement joins TRBV6-6 to TRBJ2-3; D is ambiguous. Germline V gene lookup returns CDR1 MNHNY and CDR2 SVGAGI (reference sequence). The CDR3 loop spans 13 amino acids. Trimming removed 2 bases at V and 4 bases at J, with 7 bases between. The CDR3 loop is CASSYTSSDTQYF. Here the CDR3 DNA reads TGTGCCAGCAGTTACACCTCGTCAGATACGCAGTATTTT.

This clonotype was seen at least ten times. The rearrangement links TRBV19 to TRBJ1-5, with no clear D. Germline loops: CDR1 LNHDA, CDR2 SQIVND (reference sequence). V shed 3 bases and J shed 2 bases, with 5 bases lying between them. The CDR3 has 13 residues. CDR3 coding DNA: TGTGCCAGTAGTATGCAGGGCAATCAGCCCCAGCATTTT. It encodes CASSMQGNQPQHF.

This clonotype was counted many times. The rearrangement links TRBV27 to TRBJ1-6; D remains unclear. Trimming left V 4 bases short and J 10 bases short, with 17 bases between. Germline-derived CDR1 and CDR2 are MNHEY and SMNVEV (reference sequence). CDR3 size: 15 residues. CDR3 coding DNA: TGTGCCAGCAGTTCCCGGTCCTCCCGCGGGTCACCCCTCCACTTT. Its protein product is CASSSRSSRGSPLHF.

This clonotype was recorded at least ten times. J is TRBJ2-5 and V is TRBV11-1; D unresolved. Germline-derived CDR1 and CDR2 are SGHAT and FQDESV (reference sequence). Trimming cost V 5 bases and J 2 bases, with 3 bases left between them. This CDR3 comprises 11 residues. CDR3 sequence: CASSAQETQYF. As DNA, the CDR3 is TGTGCCAGCAGCGCACAAGAGACCCAGTACTTC.

This clonotype was observed a few times. This chain connects TRBV19 to TRBJ1-4; a possible D gene is TRBD1 (5 bases). The CDR3 covers 15 residues. CDR1 is LNHDA and CDR2 is SQIVND in the germline V gene (reference sequence). V dropped 6 bases and J dropped 6 bases, with 17 bases sitting between them. For the CDR3, the DNA is TGTGCCAGTAGCGGGGGGACTCCGGGGGATGAAAAACTGTTTTTT. It encodes CASSGGTPGDEKLFF.

This clonotype was seen only a few times. The chain employs TRBV6-5 and TRBJ1-1; D might be TRBD1 (5 bases). Germline V CDR1 and CDR2: MNHEY, SVGAGI. The CDR3 has 15 residues. V shed 0 bases and J shed 4 bases, with 12 bases lying between them. DNA of the CDR3: TGTGCCAGCAGTTACTCTAATCGGGGGAGCACTGAAGCTTTCTTT. Translated, it gives CASSYSNRGSTEAFF.

This chain uses TRBV10-1 with TRBJ1-1; no firm D call. The CDR3 runs 12 residues. From germline, CDR1 is WNHNN and CDR2 SYGVQD (reference sequence). The V end was cut by 6 bases, the J end by 4 bases, with 9 bases between. The CDR3 DNA is TGCGCCAGCAGAGGGTTGGGCACTGAAGCTTTCTTT. This encodes CASRGLGTEAFF.

This clonotype was counted between two and nine times. The chain employs TRBV28 and TRBJ2-3, with TRBD2 matching 12 bases. Germline V CDR1 and CDR2: MDHEN, SYDVKM. V lost 8 bases, J lost 6 bases, and 0 bases stayed unmatched. This CDR3 has 12 amino acids. The CDR3 sequence: CASGTSGDTQYF. The CDR3, as DNA: TGTGCCAGCGGGACTAGCGGGGATACGCAGTATTTT.

The chain has TRBV28 and TRBJ1-5; 8 nucleotides align to TRBD1. The CDR3 runs 15 residues. The ends lost 6 bases at V and 7 bases at J; junction bases unmatched: 11. Looked up from germline, CDR1 is MDHEN and CDR2 is SYDVKM. The CDR3 nucleotides read TGTGCCAGCAGGTCCCCTCAGGGGGCAGGGCAGCCCCAGCATTTT. It yields the protein CASRSPQGAGQPQHF.

This sequence joins TRBV7-9 and TRBJ2-4, with a possible D match to TRBD1 (5 bases). V lost 5 bases to trimming and J lost 4 bases, with 12 bases between them. The CDR3 is made up of 14 amino acids. Germline CDR1 reads SEHNR; CDR2 reads FQNEAQ (reference sequence). CDR3 bases: TGTGCCAGCAGCAGGGGTGGCCCTAAAAACATTCAGTACTTC. Its translation is CASSRGGPKNIQYF.

In its sample, this clonotype was seen many times. V gene TRBV9 combines with J gene TRBJ2-3; unclear D gene. CDR3 length: 12 amino acids. The germline CDR1 and CDR2 sequences are SGDLS and YYNGEE. V lost 0 bases and J lost 4, with 3 bases in between. Written as DNA, the CDR3 is TGTGCCAGCAGCGTAGTCCCAGATACGCAGTATTTT. Translation gives CASSVVPDTQYF.

In regard to this clonotype: A read error may be the cause here, since a much bigger clone is one base away. The chain couples TRBV28 to TRBJ2-1; a possible D gene is TRBD1 (5 bases). Between the trimmed V and J ends, which lost 7 bases and 4 bases, there was a span of 17 bases. CDR3 length equals 15 residues. Germline lookup yields CDR1 MDHEN and CDR2 SYDVKM. In DNA form, the CDR3 reads TGTGCCAGCACGCGACAGAGCCCATTTTACAATGAGCAGTTCTTC. This sequence encodes CASTRQSPFYNEQFF.

This clonotype was observed many times. This sequence joins TRBV14 and TRBJ2-6; unclear D gene. Germline lookup yields CDR1 SGHDN and CDR2 FVKESK. The CDR3 spans 15 residues. V dropped 2 bases and J dropped 0 bases, with 5 bases sitting between them. The CDR3 DNA reads as TGTGCCAGCAGCCAACAGGTCTCTGGGGCCAACGTCCTGACTTTC. It encodes CASSQQVSGANVLTF. Full variable domain (outside the CDR3, taken from reference TRBV14 and TRBJ2-6): EAGVTQFPSHSVIEKGQTVTLRCDPISGHDNLYWYRRVMGKEIKFLLHFVKESKQDESGMPNNRFLAERTGGTYSTLKVQPAELEDSGVYFCASSQQVSGANVLTFGAGSRLTVL.